The clone carrying this T cell receptor beta chain was found a few times. The antigen is unknown. The data originate from a study of a mutant IDH1 vaccine in newly diagnosed glioma. Overall study: Patients had eight vaccinations, in weeks 1, 3, 5, 7, 11, 15, 19 and 23. Patients began vaccination 4-6 weeks after radiotherapy alone, or with temozolomide cycles. Earlier treatment was radiotherapy, temozolomide, or both, with most getting both. Broader study findings: Patients showed vaccine-induced immune responses at a rate of 90% to 95%.

The sample's time point: week 11, during vaccination. Doses comprised 300 ug of mutant IDH1 20-mer peptide each, plus topical imiquimod. Trimming at V came to 7 bases and at J to 3 bases, leaving 9 bases not matched to a gene. Looked up from germline, CDR1 is LNHDA and CDR2 is SQIVND (reference sequence). The CDR3 extends over 16 amino acids. Sequencing used immunoSEQ multiplex PCR; TCRdb keeps in-frame clones, though not all of them. In the table there are some 60,000 clones, about 80% of which are singletons. The sequencing here drew on PBMCs, taken from a glioma patient whose treatment included an IDH1 peptide vaccine. This receptor was obtained from a man between 50 and 59 years old with glioma. The genes are TRBV19 and TRBJ1-6; 7 bases line up with TRBD1. In DNA form, the CDR3 reads TGTGCCAGTAACCCCAGAGGGGACAGCTATAATTCACCCCTCCACTTT. Residues: CASNPRGDSYNSPLHF.